This entry lists 27 T cell receptor beta chains sequenced from one sample in a study of vaccination and CD4 T cells after COVID-19. These TCRs' antigens remain unknown. An Oncomine TCR Beta short-read assay was used to sequence the DNA from cultured CD4+ T cells. TCRdb called the PCR reads again in MiXCR, with one record for every CDR3 protein. The sample yields roughly 16,000 distinct CDR3 sequences, around 45% seen once. Indicated treatment: approximately 9-day PBMC culture with coronavirus spike peptide pools or control peptides (ViraFEST assay). Sequencing was performed on CD4+ T cells from blood, cultured in vitro, taken after SARS-CoV-2 vaccination. These receptors originate from a human donor who had recovered from COVID-19.

The chain employs TRBV12-3 or TRBV12-4 and TRBJ2-7; 11 bases match TRBD1. After removal of 5 bases from V and 5 bases from J, the junction contained 8 bases not matched to a gene. The CDR3 runs 15 residues. The CDR3: CASSLGQGAINEQYF. In nucleotides, the CDR3 is TGTGCCAGCAGTCTCGGACAGGGGGCGATAAACGAGCAGTACTTC.

This clonotype was seen a handful of times. This CDR3 reads CASSSSPGLAASEGNEQFF. DNA of the CDR3: TGTGCCAGCAGTTCCTCACCGGGACTAGCGGCCTCAGAGGGGAATGAGCAGTTCTTC. V usage is TRBV27 and J usage is TRBJ2-1, with 11 bases that match TRBD2. CDR1 and CDR2 from the germline V gene are MNHEY and SMNVEV (reference sequence). The CDR3 totals 19 residues. The V and J ends lost 4 bases and 7 bases, in that order; junction bases with no gene match: 18.

This chain joins TRBV7-2 and TRBJ2-1; 9 bases are a match to TRBD1. Germline V lookup: CDR1 SGHTA, CDR2 FQGNSA. The J segment lost 4 bases and the V segment lost 4 bases, leaving 8 bases of the junction unmatched. The CDR3 is 16 amino acids. CDR3 in DNA: TGTGCCAGCAGCTCGCACGAGGGACAGGGTTACAATGAGCAGTTCTTC. This translates into CASSSHEGQGYNEQFF. Full variable domain (remainder filled in from reference TRBV7-2 and TRBJ2-1): GAGVSQSPSNKVTEKGKDVELRCDPISGHTALYWYRQSLGQGLEFLIYFQGNSAPDKSGLPSDRFSAERTGGSVSTLTIQRTQQEDSAVYLCASSSHEGQGYNEQFFGPGTRLTVL.

This clonotype was seen a handful of times. V is TRBV28 and J is TRBJ1-5; D is uncertain. Germline-derived CDR1 and CDR2 are MDHEN and SYDVKM. This CDR3 has 13 residues. Deletions cut 4 bases from V and 4 bases from J, with 8 bases between. The CDR3 sequence: CASSSPPNQPQHF. The CDR3, as DNA: TGTGCCAGCAGTTCCCCGCCAAATCAGCCCCAGCATTTT.

This clonotype was seen a few times. V is TRBV29-1 and J is TRBJ2-3, with TRBD2 matching over 8 bases. Germline loops: CDR1 SQVTM, CDR2 ANQGSEA. The CDR3 runs 12 residues. V lost 7 bases to trimming and J lost 6 bases; unmatched junction nucleotides: 6. CDR3 DNA sequence: TGCAGCGCCATCGGGGGGGACGATACGCAGTATTTT. It specifies CSAIGGDDTQYF.

The chain employs TRBV7-9 and TRBJ1-2; TRBD1 might be the D (5 bases). Deletions cut 1 base from V and 8 bases from J, with 17 bases between. Germline values: CDR1 SEHNR, CDR2 FQNEAQ (reference sequence). The CDR3 length is 15 residues. DNA of the CDR3: TGTGCCAGCAGCTTAGATTTTGGGGGAAGAGGGGGCTACACCTTC. As protein: CASSLDFGGRGGYTF.

The J gene is TRBJ2-5, the V gene TRBV12-3 or TRBV12-4; D unclear. V shed 5 bases and J shed 2 bases, with 9 bases lying between them. This CDR3 has 13 amino acids. CDR3 sequence reads: CASSLPPQETQYF. The CDR3 bases are TGTGCCAGCAGTCTGCCACCGCAAGAGACCCAGTACTTC.

The chain carries TRBV5-4 and TRBJ1-1; possible D gene TRBD1, 5 bases. This CDR3 comprises 14 residues. Trimming removed 5 bases from V and 0 bases from J, with 11 bases in between. The germline V gene has CDR1 SGHNT and CDR2 YYREEE (reference sequence). Here the CDR3 reads CASRRGTLNTEAFF. In nucleotides, the CDR3 is TGTGCCAGCAGACGCGGGACTTTGAACACTGAAGCTTTCTTT.

The chain has TRBV19 and TRBJ2-3, with D unresolved. The CDR3 runs to 11 residues. Germline values: CDR1 LNHDA, CDR2 SQIVND (reference sequence). V lost 9 bases and J 4 bases, leaving 8 bases between the germline ends. CDR3 sequence reads: CASATADTQYF. CDR3 coding DNA: TGTGCCAGCGCAACCGCAGATACGCAGTATTTT.

The CDR3, as DNA: TGCGCCAGCAGCTTGGCGGGACAGGTCTATGGCTACACCTTC. Its translation: CASSLAGQVYGYTF. The rearrangement links TRBV5-1 to TRBJ1-2, with 8 nucleotides matching TRBD1. V dropped 0 bases and J dropped 4; count of bases not matched to a gene: 2. There are 14 residues in the CDR3. Germline loops: CDR1 SGHRS, CDR2 YFSETQ.

This clonotype was observed a handful of times. In DNA form, the CDR3 reads TGTGCCATCAGTGGGAAGACTAGCGGGTACCAAGAGACCCAGTACTTC. Protein product: CAISGKTSGYQETQYF. V gene TRBV10-3 combines with J gene TRBJ2-5; the match to TRBD2 covers 10 bases. Germline assignment: CDR1 ENHRY and CDR2 SYGVKD. After removal of 4 bases from V and 0 bases from J, the junction contained 5 bases not matched to a gene. This CDR3 has 16 amino acids.

The chain carries TRBV20-1 and TRBJ1-3; D is ambiguous. This CDR3 has 15 amino acids. V dropped 5 bases and J dropped 1 base, with 15 bases sitting between them. Germline-derived CDR1 and CDR2 are DFQATT and SNEGSKA (reference sequence). CDR3 coding DNA: TGCAGTGCTCGACAACCAGACTCATCTGGAAACACCATATATTTT. The encoded protein is CSARQPDSSGNTIYF.

This sequence joins TRBV5-4 and TRBJ1-4; D ambiguous. This CDR3 is 13 amino acids long. Germline V lookup: CDR1 SGHNT, CDR2 YYREEE (reference sequence). V shed 6 bases and J shed 7 bases, with 13 bases lying between them. In DNA, the CDR3 is TGTGCCAGCACAGCGGAAGGGAGTGAAAAACTGTTTTTT. Its translation is CASTAEGSEKLFF.

This clonotype was seen more than once but under ten times. The chain combines TRBV9 with TRBJ2-5; 11 nucleotides line up with TRBD2. This CDR3 region has 15 residues. The J segment lost 4 bases and the V segment lost 8 bases, leaving 10 bases of the junction unmatched. Looked up from germline, CDR1 is SGDLS and CDR2 is YYNGEE. CDR3 coding DNA: TGTGCCAGGGGGTACTGGACTAGCGGGTCAGAGACCCAGTACTTC. Residues: CARGYWTSGSETQYF.

The V and J genes are TRBV7-9 and TRBJ2-3, with a weak D call TRBD1 (6 bases). The germline V gene has CDR1 SEHNR and CDR2 FQNEAQ (reference sequence). The CDR3 is 13 residues long. Between the trimmed V and J ends, which lost 3 bases and 3 bases, there was a span of 7 bases. The CDR3 nucleotides read TGTGCCAGCAGCTTTACAGGGACAGATACGCAGTATTTT. Translating gives CASSFTGTDTQYF.

CDR3 sequence (DNA): TGCGCCAGCAGCGAGGGGACAGGCAATCAGCCCCAGCATTTT. Translation: CASSEGTGNQPQHF. The V call is TRBV5-1, the J call TRBJ1-5, with 7 bases aligning to TRBD1. V shed 4 bases, J shed 2 bases, and the junction held 3 bases outside the gene matches. Germline lookup yields CDR1 SGHRS and CDR2 YFSETQ. The CDR3 has 14 residues.

This clonotype has just a few counts. This sequence joins TRBV6-1 and TRBJ1-5; the D is unclear. V lost 2 bases, J lost 0 bases, and 11 bases lay in between. The CDR3 spans 16 residues. Germline values: CDR1 MNHNS, CDR2 SASEGT. The CDR3 here is CASSEFRPYSNQPQHF. The CDR3 DNA reads TGTGCCAGCAGTGAATTCCGGCCGTATAGCAATCAGCCCCAGCATTTT.

The table lists this clonotype with a few counts. The chain recombines TRBV20-1 with TRBJ2-2; D is unresolved. The V and J ends lost 0 bases and 9 bases respectively, with 11 bases between them. The germline gives CDR1 DFQATT, CDR2 SNEGSKA (reference sequence). This CDR3 spans 13 amino acids. The CDR3 region is CSARDILGRELFF. The CDR3 DNA reads as TGCAGTGCTAGAGATATTCTAGGCCGGGAGCTGTTTTTT.

The chain links TRBV27 to TRBJ2-1; TRBD1 matches 11 bases. The J call may be wrong; the DNA end is better matched by TRBJ2-7. The germline gives CDR1 MNHEY, CDR2 SMNVEV (reference sequence). The CDR3 runs 15 residues. The CDR3 loop is CASSQPGDRGYEQYF. The CDR3 region has the DNA TGTGCCAGCAGTCAACCAGGGGACAGGGGGTACGAGCAGTACTTC.

In this sample, this clonotype is medium-sized. The chain links TRBV18 to TRBJ1-2, with D possibly matching TRBD1 (6 bases). The CDR3 length is 15 residues. With 1 base removed from V and 6 bases from J, the gap between germline ends came to 15 bases. Germline lookup yields CDR1 KGHSH and CDR2 LQKENI. CDR3 DNA: TGTGCCAGCTCACCACTCCGGACAGCCGGTGATGGCTACACCTTC. Encoded protein: CASSPLRTAGDGYTF.

The chain recombines TRBV7-8 with TRBJ2-1; 9 bases are a match to TRBD2. CDR3 size: 18 residues. The ends lost 0 bases at V and 0 bases at J; junction bases unmatched: 6. The germline CDR1 and CDR2 sequences are SGHVS and FQNEAQ. The CDR3 here is CASSLARGTSRSYNEQFF. CDR3 bases: TGTGCCAGCAGCTTAGCGCGAGGGACTAGCCGCTCCTACAATGAGCAGTTCTTC.

The chain uses TRBV24-1 and TRBJ2-5; TRBD1 matches at 9 bases. The V segment lost 2 bases and the J segment 9 bases; nucleotides outside the gene matches: 9. The CDR3 contains 15 residues. CDR1 is KGHDR, CDR2 SFDVKD, per germline. Here the CDR3 DNA reads TGTGCCACCAGTGATTCGGGACAGGGTCTGATGGCCCAGTACTTC. Translation: CATSDSGQGLMAQYF.

The chain links TRBV28 to TRBJ2-7; D remains ambiguous. Between the trimmed V and J ends, which lost 3 bases and 7 bases, there was a span of 10 bases. The CDR3 has 12 amino acids. The V gene's germline CDR1 is MDHEN and CDR2 SYDVKM. The DNA of the CDR3 is TGTGCCAGCAGTTTCCTTAATAAGGAGCAGTACTTC. Amino acid sequence: CASSFLNKEQYF.

The J gene is TRBJ1-1, the V gene TRBV5-8, with D unresolved. The CDR3 sequence is 15 residues long. From germline, CDR1 is SGHTS and CDR2 YDEGEE. Between the trimmed V and J ends, which lost 2 bases and 1 base, there was a span of 12 bases. CDR3 protein: CASSFGLGRNTEAFF. The CDR3 DNA sequence: TGTGCCAGCAGCTTTGGGCTCGGCCGGAACACTGAAGCTTTCTTT.

CDR3 region: CASSLFGEQFF. CDR3 coding DNA: TGTGCCAGCAGCTTATTCGGTGAGCAGTTCTTC. The chain couples TRBV7-9 to TRBJ2-1; unclear D gene. This CDR3 spans 11 amino acids. Trimming shortened V by 2 bases and J by 9 bases, and 5 bases separated the two germline ends. CDR1 and CDR2 from the germline V gene are SEHNR and FQNEAQ (reference sequence).

V and J are TRBV28 and TRBJ2-7; 14 bases fit TRBD2. This CDR3 region has 15 residues. Losses at the gene ends were 5 bases for V and 7 bases for J; bases not matched to a gene: 7. Germline values: CDR1 MDHEN, CDR2 SYDVKM. The CDR3 spells CASSPRTSGRKEQYF. The CDR3, as DNA: TGTGCCAGCAGTCCTAGGACTAGCGGGAGGAAGGAGCAGTACTTC.

The chain recombines TRBV12-3 or TRBV12-4 with TRBJ2-1, with TRBD2 matching over 9 bases. The V and J ends lost 3 bases and 9 bases, in that order; junction bases with no gene match: 9. The CDR3 sequence is 15 residues long. The CDR3 DNA follows: TGTGCCAGCAGTTTGACACCGGGACTAGCAGGTGAGCAGTTCTTC. Its protein is CASSLTPGLAGEQFF.